This T cell receptor beta chain was identified during a study of T cells in Graves' hyperthyroidism and ophthalmopathy. Researchers amplified the TCR beta CDR3 regions from RNA transcripts. First-round RT-PCR with HTBI primers amplified the TCR CDR3 region. TCRdb called the multiplex PCR reads again in MiXCR, with one record for every CDR3 protein. The sample lists approximately 600,000 distinct CDR3 sequences; roughly 20% were seen once. Whole-study findings and limits: From stable hyperthyroidism, ophthalmopathy was separated by a 13 V-J model. In the blood, most expanded thyroid clonotypes above 0.001 appeared as well.

The study excluded patients with uncontrolled infection, other autoimmune disease, pregnancy or lactation. The diagnoses drew upon clinical symptoms, serum thyroxine and TRAb, thyroid ultrasound and orbital computed tomography. With regard to this clonotype: Its matching antigen is unknown.

Germline V lookup: CDR1 SQVTM, CDR2 ANQGSEA. Trimming took off 4 bases at V and 1 base at J, with 8 bases between the two ends. The CDR3 has 13 residues. The chain links TRBV29-1 to TRBJ1-3, with D hard to call. Sample: blood. The clonotype originates from a man aged 25 to 40 with Graves' ophthalmopathy. The CDR3 here is CSVGGESGNTIYF. For the CDR3, the DNA is TGCAGCGTTGGAGGCGAGTCTGGAAACACCATATATTTT. The complete variable domain, with remaining parts taken from reference TRBV29-1 and TRBJ1-3, reads SAVISQKPSRDICQRGTSLTIQCQVDSQVTMMFWYRQQPGQSLTLIATANQGSEATYESGFVIDKFPISRPNLTFSTLTVSNMSPEDSSIYLCSVGGESGNTIYFGEGSWLTVV.